One sample yielded the 9 T cell receptor beta chains listed below, sequenced in a study of long-term antiretroviral therapy in people with HIV. Survey-level resolution applied to immunoSEQ assay v3.0. This table comes from immunoSEQ multiplex PCR, and its TCRdb copy is limited to in-frame clones, with some not included. The table includes tens of thousands of clones, more than 75% detected once. The sample consisted of unsorted PBMCs, taken 0.1 years before starting antiretroviral therapy. The source of these receptors is a woman aged 50 to 60 with HIV.

This rearrangement joins TRBV6-1 to TRBJ2-2; D is perhaps TRBD1 or TRBD2 (5 bases each). The CDR3 runs 15 residues. V was shortened by 7 bases and J by 1 base, with 13 bases between the two germline ends. CDR1 and CDR2 from the germline V gene are MNHNS and SASEGT. The chain's CDR3 is CASNVRGGNTGELFF. CDR3 sequence (DNA): TGTGCCAGCAACGTCCGTGGGGGGAACACCGGGGAGCTGTTTTTT.

This clone has only a few counts. V and J are TRBV10-2 and TRBJ1-5; no definite D call. Germline CDR1 is WSHSY and CDR2 is SAAADI. This CDR3 comprises 13 residues. Trimming cost V 2 bases and J 4 bases, with 6 bases left between them. DNA for the CDR3: TGCGCCAGCAGTGAGCGGGTAAATCAGCCCCAGCATTTT. Translation: CASSERVNQPQHF.

This clone was observed once. The chain uses TRBV5-5 and TRBJ1-1; D is undetermined. Trimming took off 4 bases at V and 7 bases at J, with 23 bases between the two ends. The CDR3 is 16 amino acids. Germline-derived CDR1 and CDR2 are SGHKS and YYEKEE (reference sequence). As DNA, the CDR3 is TGTGCCAGCAGCCTTCTCCTTACACCAGGAAGTGTTGAAGCTTTCTTT. This encodes CASSLLLTPGSVEAFF.

The chain combines TRBV9 with TRBJ1-1; 7 bases line up with TRBD1. V was clipped by 4 bases and J by 5 bases; unmatched bases: 11. This CDR3 is 15 amino acids long. Per the germline V gene, CDR1 is SGDLS and CDR2 is YYNGEE. CDR3 nucleotide sequence: TGTGCCAGCAGCCCAGGGGGGGGGCGCGATACTGAAGCTTTCTTT. This translates into CASSPGGGRDTEAFF.

This clone appeared a few times. The chain is built from TRBV11-3 and TRBJ1-2, with D perhaps TRBD1 (5 bases). CDR3 length: 13 residues. Trimming removed 3 bases from V and 4 bases from J, with 9 bases in between. The germline CDR1 and CDR2 sequences are SGHNT and YENEEA. CDR3 in amino acids: CASSFEQGYGYTF. CDR3 sequence (DNA): TGTGCCAGCAGCTTTGAGCAGGGCTATGGCTACACCTTC.

As DNA, the CDR3 is TGTGCCATCAGTGATGCAGGGTCTATTAATTCACCCCTCCACTTT. Translating gives CAISDAGSINSPLHF. The gene calls are TRBV10-3 and TRBJ1-6, with D perhaps matching TRBD1 (5 bases). The CDR3 loop spans 15 amino acids. Germline lookup yields CDR1 ENHRY and CDR2 SYGVKD. Trimming took off 3 bases at V and 6 bases at J, with 12 bases between the two ends.

A single count supports this clone. V gene TRBV10-1 combines with J gene TRBJ1-1, with D unresolved. Trimming shortened V by 0 bases and J by 5 bases, and 13 bases separated the two germline ends. The germline V gene encodes CDR1 WNHNN and CDR2 SYGVQD (reference sequence). The CDR3 loop spans 15 amino acids. In DNA, the CDR3 is TGCGCCAGCAGTGAGTCGGTGGGCGGAGGGACTGAAGCTTTCTTT. Protein: CASSESVGGGTEAFF.

The rearrangement joins TRBV30 to TRBJ1-2; D unresolved. Germline V CDR1 and CDR2: GTSNPN, SVGIG (reference sequence). This CDR3 spans 12 amino acids. The V end lost 2 bases, the J end lost 2 bases, and 6 bases lay between the germline ends. The CDR3 bases are TGTGCCTGGAGTTCACAAAACTATGGCTACACCTTC. Amino acid sequence: CAWSSQNYGYTF.

The V gene is TRBV7-3, the J gene TRBJ2-3, with a tentative D call TRBD1 (5 bases). The ends were cut back, 5 bases at V and 6 bases at J, with 12 bases in the middle. Germline lookup yields CDR1 SGHTA and CDR2 FQGTGA. The CDR3 has 13 amino acids. The CDR3 sequence: CASSQQGTDTQYF. The CDR3 nucleotides read TGTGCCAGCAGCCAGCAGGGAACCGATACGCAGTATTTT.